Presented here are 7 T cell receptor beta chains from one specimen sequenced in a study of T cells in women clearing cervical HPV infection. Sequenced by immunoSEQ multiplex PCR; TCRdb stores in-frame clones only, minus some. The specimen's table records 40,000 or so clones. Sequencing was done on a sample of blood buffy coat. These receptor sequences come from a woman between 18 and 70 years old with a cervical HPV16 infection that either progressed to CIN3+ or cleared (not recorded which).

In the case of this clone: Sequencing ends 3 residues short of the CDR3 end; the germline J gene provides the rest. This chain links TRBV28 with TRBJ2-5, with TRBD1 identical over 9 bases. Germline V gene lookup returns CDR1 MDHEN and CDR2 SYDVKM. This CDR3 spans 14 amino acids. V dropped 6 bases and J dropped 5; count of bases not matched to a gene: 7. The CDR3 here is CASRQGARIETQYF. Incomplete CDR3 DNA: TGTGCCAGCAGACAGGGGGCGCGTATCGAGACC.

As to this clone: The CDR3 extends 3 residues past the end of the read, so its final part is completed from the germline J gene. The rearrangement joins TRBV19 to TRBJ2-1, with 7 bases lining up with TRBD1. V lost 5 bases, J lost 0 bases, and 4 bases stayed unmatched. Germline V gene lookup returns CDR1 LNHDA and CDR2 SQIVND (reference sequence). The CDR3 extends over 15 amino acids. CDR3 protein: CASSYSGGSYNEQFF. The CDR3 DNA, read in part, is TGTGCCAGTAGTTACTCAGGGGGCTCCTACAATGAG. The full variable domain, its missing parts supplied by reference TRBV19 and TRBJ2-1, is DGGITQSPKYLFRKEGQNVTLSCEQNLNHDAMYWYRQDPGQGLRLIYYSQIVNDFQKGDIAEGYSVSREKKESFPLTVTSAQKNPTAFYLCASSYSGGSYNEQFFGPGTRLTVL.

Points on this clone: The CDR3 end lies 3 residues beyond the end of the read and is filled in from the germline J gene. V is TRBV19 and J is TRBJ2-3; 10 bases are a match to TRBD2. J lost 2 bases, V lost 3 bases, and 11 bases had no gene match. The germline V gene has CDR1 LNHDA and CDR2 SQIVND (reference sequence). There are 18 residues in the CDR3. The CDR3 region is CASSIGLAVSINTDTQYF. CDR3 DNA (partial): TGTGCCAGTAGTATTGGACTAGCGGTTTCCATTAACACAGATACG.

Worth noting for this clone: The read ends 3 residues early relative to the CDR3; the germline J gene fills the gap. This chain uses TRBV5-1 with TRBJ2-4; 9 bases match TRBD2. V was clipped by 7 bases and J by 7 bases; unmatched bases: 9. Germline-derived CDR1 and CDR2 are SGHRS and YFSETQ. This CDR3 is 14 amino acids long. The CDR3 sequence: CASGNSGSDNIQYF. CDR3 bases read: TGCGCCAGCGGGAATAGCGGGAGCGATAACATT.

To note about this clone: The read ends 3 residues shy of where the CDR3 ends; the end is completed using the germline J gene. The rearrangement links TRBV5-1 to TRBJ2-1; TRBD2 aligns across 7 bases. This CDR3 has 18 residues. With V trimmed by 0 bases and J by 6 bases, 15 bases remained unmatched. Germline V gives CDR1 SGHRS, CDR2 YFSETQ. The DNA read from the CDR3 is TGCGCCAGCAGCTTGGGTTGGACTAACTCGCCGGGGGGCAATGAG. It is translated as CASSLGWTNSPGGNE. The entire CDR3 protein reads CASSLGWTNSPGGNEQFF.

In regard to this clone: A junction boundary mismatches the germline segment, possibly from a read error. Read coverage stops 3 residues before the CDR3 terminus; the germline J gene supplies the remainder. The sample carries other DNA sequences with the same CDR3. The rearrangement uses TRBV5-1 and TRBJ1-3; the match to TRBD1 covers 8 bases. The CDR3 spans 15 residues. Looked up from germline, CDR1 is SGHRS and CDR2 is YFSETQ. This CDR3 reads CASSDGTGSGNTIYF. CDR3 DNA, as far as it was read: TGCGCCAGCAGCGATGGGACAGGCTCTGGAAACACT. Together with reference TRBV5-1 and TRBJ1-3, the CDR3 gives the full variable domain: KAGVTQTPRYLIKTRGQQVTLSCSPISGHRSVSWYQQTPGQGLQFLFEYFSETQRNKGNFPGRFSGRQFSNSRSEMNVSTLELGDSALYLCASSDGTGSGNTIYFGEGSWLTVV.

In the case of this clone: The read stops 3 residues short of the end of the CDR3; the missing end is completed from the germline J gene. The genes are TRBV5-1 and TRBJ2-1; 10 nucleotides align to TRBD2. The length of the CDR3 is 16 residues. The V and J ends lost 0 bases and 4 bases, in that order; junction bases with no gene match: 4. The V gene's germline CDR1 is SGHRS and CDR2 YFSETQ. The part of the CDR3 DNA that was read is TGCGCCAGCAGCTTGGGAGCGGGAGGGGTATACAATGAG. It is translated as CASSLGAGGVYNE. The complete CDR3 protein is CASSLGAGGVYNEQFF.